One sample yielded the 25 T cell receptor beta chains listed below, sequenced in a study of blood T cell repertoires in COVID-19. Produced via immunoSEQ multiplex PCR; TCRdb's table is partial and in-frame only. The sample has 270,000 or so clones; about 76% are singletons. The sequencing input was peripheral blood. The receptors stem from a woman aged 60-75 years with active or convalescent COVID-19.

V is TRBV6-2 or TRBV6-3 and J is TRBJ1-5, with a weak D call TRBD1 (5 bases). The CDR3 length is 17 residues. Germline values: CDR1 MNHEY, CDR2 SVGEGT. Trimming cost V 6 bases and J 0 bases, with 18 bases left between them. Here the CDR3 DNA reads TGTGCCAGCAGCCCTATGGACACTTATTATAGCAATCAGCCCCAGCATTTT. This codes for CASSPMDTYYSNQPQHF.

This clone was counted only a few times. The same CDR3 arises from other DNA sequences in this sample as well. The chain employs TRBV19 and TRBJ1-5; a possible D gene is TRBD1 (6 bases). The ends were cut back, 5 bases at V and 4 bases at J, with 12 bases in the middle. This CDR3 region has 14 residues. CDR1 and CDR2 from the germline V gene are LNHDA and SQIVND (reference sequence). The CDR3 coding sequence is TGTGCCAGTAGTTCGCTACAGGGTAATCAGCCCCAGCATTTT. It encodes CASSSLQGNQPQHF.

This clone has just a few counts. The rearrangement joins TRBV5-8 to TRBJ1-6; TRBD1 might be the D (6 bases). Trimming pared 4 bases from V and 14 bases from J, leaving 25 bases between. There are 16 residues in the CDR3. Per the germline V gene, CDR1 is SGHTS and CDR2 is YDEGEE. CDR3 sequence (DNA): TGTGCCAGCAGCGTAATCCAACAGGGCCGCTTGAAGTCCCTCCACTTT. The encoded protein is CASSVIQQGRLKSLHF. The full variable domain, with the rest looked up from reference TRBV5-8 and TRBJ1-6, is EAGVTQSPTHLIKTRGQQATLRCSPISGHTSVYWYQQALGLGLQFLLWYDEGEERNRGNFPPRFSGRQFPNYSSELNVNALELEDSALYLCASSVIQQGRLKSLHFGNGTRLTVT.

The V gene is TRBV10-3, the J gene TRBJ1-3; D gene uncertain. The CDR3 totals 11 residues. The V gene lost 8 bases and the J gene lost 7 bases, with 9 bases spanning the gap. The germline V gene has CDR1 ENHRY and CDR2 SYGVKD. Here the CDR3 reads CAIGGENTIYF. DNA of the CDR3: TGTGCCATCGGCGGGGAGAACACCATATATTTT.

The CDR3 reads CASSSASSYEQYF. The CDR3 DNA sequence: TGTGCCAGCAGTTCAGCTAGTTCTTACGAGCAGTACTTC. The chain combines TRBV12-3 or TRBV12-4 with TRBJ2-7; D gene unclear. The CDR3 loop spans 13 amino acids. V shed 4 bases and J shed 4 bases, with 11 bases lying between them.

This clone appeared a single time. The chain carries TRBV7-2 and TRBJ1-2; D is possibly TRBD1 (5 bases). V was clipped by 3 bases and J by 0 bases, with 11 bases between them. The CDR3 loop spans 15 amino acids. Germline V gene data show CDR1 as SGHTA and CDR2 as FQGNSA. The CDR3 DNA reads as TGTGCCAGCAGCTTGGGGCCCCTCTCTAACTATGGCTACACCTTC. Translating it yields CASSLGPLSNYGYTF.

J is TRBJ2-2 and V is TRBV12-1; no DNA check was done on the table's D call, TRBD2. TRBV12-1 is a known pseudogene. The CDR3 contains 15 residues. The CDR3 loop is CASSPRDWLTGELFF. CDR3 nucleotides: TGTGCCAGCAGCCCCCGGGACTGGCTCACCGGGGAGCTGTTTTTT.

The genes are TRBV5-4 and TRBJ1-1; possibly TRBD1 for D (5 bases). CDR3 length equals 12 residues. V shed 7 bases and J shed 3 bases, with 10 bases lying between them. CDR1 and CDR2 (germline): SGHNT, YYREEE (reference sequence). In nucleotides, the CDR3 is TGTGCCAGCGCGAAGGGGTACACTGAAGCTTTCTTT. The encoded protein is CASAKGYTEAFF. The whole variable domain, remainder taken from reference TRBV5-4 and TRBJ1-1, is ETGVTQSPTHLIKTRGQQVTLRCSSQSGHNTVSWYQQALGQGPQFIFQYYREEENGRGNFPPRFSGLQFPNYSSELNVNALELDDSALYLCASAKGYTEAFFGQGTRLTVV.

This clone was recorded a few times. The chain combines TRBV7-3 with TRBJ1-2; no clear D gene. CDR1 and CDR2 (germline): SGHTA, FQGTGA. Trimming removed 5 bases from V and 4 bases from J, with 8 bases in between. The CDR3 loop spans 12 amino acids. The CDR3 sequence is CASSLRGYGYTF. CDR3 nucleotides: TGTGCCAGCAGCCTGCGGGGCTATGGCTACACCTTC.

The rearrangement links TRBV5-1 to TRBJ2-2, with 10 nucleotides matching TRBD2. CDR3 size: 15 residues. Germline assignment: CDR1 SGHRS and CDR2 YFSETQ. Trimming at V came to 1 base and at J to 7 bases, leaving 4 bases not matched to a gene. CDR3 loop: CASSLSSGGIGELFF. DNA of the CDR3: TGCGCCAGCAGCTTGAGTAGCGGGGGGATCGGGGAGCTGTTTTTT.

This chain connects TRBV4-1 to TRBJ1-2; D uncertain. This CDR3 has 14 amino acids. V was pared by 0 bases and J by 6 bases, with 11 bases between. The germline CDR1 and CDR2 sequences are MGHRA and YSYEKL. Written as DNA, the CDR3 is TGCGCCAGCAGCCAAGATATTAGATTAGATGGCTACACCTTC. The encoded protein is CASSQDIRLDGYTF.

The rearrangement links TRBV2 to TRBJ2-7; D not resolved. V was clipped by 8 bases and J by 5 bases, with 10 bases between them. The V gene's germline CDR1 is SNHLY and CDR2 FYNNEI. The length of the CDR3 is 11 residues. This CDR3 is CASGAIDEQYF. Here the CDR3 DNA reads TGTGCCAGCGGAGCCATCGACGAGCAGTACTTC.

The chain links TRBV27 to TRBJ2-3, with 8 bases lining up with TRBD2. Germline V gives CDR1 MNHEY, CDR2 SMNVEV (reference sequence). The CDR3 contains 16 residues. Losses at the gene ends were 6 bases for V and 3 bases for J; bases not matched to a gene: 11. DNA of the CDR3: TGTGCCAGCAGGGAATTAGCGGGGAGCTGGACAGATACGCAGTATTTT. Protein sequence: CASRELAGSWTDTQYF.

The CDR3 loop is CASSFGAAYNEQFF. In nucleotides, the CDR3 is TGTGCCAGCAGCTTTGGAGCGGCCTACAATGAGCAGTTCTTC. This rearrangement joins TRBV5-6 to TRBJ2-1; possible D gene TRBD2, 5 bases. V was trimmed by 2 bases and J by 2 bases, leaving 8 bases between them. Germline CDR1 and CDR2: SGHDT and YYEEEE. The CDR3 has 14 amino acids.

The J gene is TRBJ1-1, the V gene TRBV5-8, with a possible D match to TRBD1 (6 bases). Germline CDR1 and CDR2: SGHTS and YDEGEE. The germline V and J ends were trimmed by 2 bases and 9 bases, with 14 bases remaining between them. The length of the CDR3 is 13 residues. This CDR3 reads CASSFNRQVKAFF. As DNA, the CDR3 is TGTGCCAGCAGCTTTAACCGACAGGTTAAAGCTTTCTTT. Drawing the rest from reference TRBV5-8 and TRBJ1-1, the complete variable domain is EAGVTQSPTHLIKTRGQQATLRCSPISGHTSVYWYQQALGLGLQFLLWYDEGEERNRGNFPPRFSGRQFPNYSSELNVNALELEDSALYLCASSFNRQVKAFFGQGTRLTVV.

This chain joins TRBV5-4 and TRBJ2-7, with 13 bases that match TRBD2. Germline V gives CDR1 SGHNT, CDR2 YYREEE (reference sequence). V was pared by 1 base and J by 6 bases, with 10 bases of the junction left unmatched. The CDR3 is 17 amino acids. For the CDR3, the DNA is TGTGCCAGCAGCTTGTGGGGACTAGCGGGGACGGGAGGCGAGCAGTACTTC. Amino acid sequence: CASSLWGLAGTGGEQYF.

This chain joins TRBV9 and TRBJ2-5; 7 bases align to TRBD2. With V trimmed by 3 bases and J by 4 bases, 9 bases remained unmatched. This CDR3 has 15 amino acids. Germline CDR1 SGDLS, CDR2 YYNGEE. The DNA of the CDR3 is TGTGCCAGCAGCGATCCCCTTCGGGGGGTAGAGACCCAGTACTTC. Protein: CASSDPLRGVETQYF. Full variable domain (outside the CDR3, taken from reference TRBV9 and TRBJ2-5): DSGVTQTPKHLITATGQRVTLRCSPRSGDLSVYWYQQSLDQGLQFLIQYYNGEERAKGNILERFSAQQFPDLHSELNLSSLELGDSALYFCASSDPLRGVETQYFGPGTRLLVL.

The CDR3 loop is CASSLPAVDSAEQYF. The CDR3 DNA reads as TGTGCCAGCAGCCTGCCCGCCGTCGACAGCGCCGAGCAGTACTTC. The rearrangement uses TRBV6-2 or TRBV6-3 and TRBJ2-7; tentatively, D is TRBD1 (5 bases). In germline, CDR1 is MNHEY, CDR2 SVGEGT. This CDR3 has 15 residues. The V and J ends lost 6 bases and 6 bases respectively, with 21 bases between them.

The chain combines TRBV28 with TRBJ2-3; TRBD1 agrees at 9 bases. The CDR3 runs 18 residues. Germline lookup yields CDR1 MDHEN and CDR2 SYDVKM. The V segment lost 4 bases and the J segment 2 bases; nucleotides outside the gene matches: 13. CDR3 region: CASSSPRLDRGNTDTQYF. Here the CDR3 DNA reads TGTGCCAGCAGTTCCCCTCGGTTGGACAGGGGTAACACAGATACGCAGTATTTT. The whole variable domain, remainder taken from reference TRBV28 and TRBJ2-3, is DVKVTQSSRYLVKRTGEKVFLECVQDMDHENMFWYRQDPGLGLRLIYFSYDVKMKEKGDIPEGYSVSREKKERFSLILESASTNQTSMYLCASSSPRLDRGNTDTQYFGPGTRLTVL.

This clone appeared a few times. The chain is built from TRBV12-5 and TRBJ1-3; the D gene is possibly TRBD1 (6 bases). Germline CDR1 LGHNT, CDR2 FRNRAP. V gave up 6 bases and J gave up 2 bases, with 29 bases separating them. The CDR3 sequence is 20 residues long. CDR3 residues: CASGRRTTGAAHWPGNTIYF. The DNA for the CDR3 is TGTGCTAGTGGCCGGCGCACGACAGGAGCGGCCCATTGGCCTGGAAACACCATATATTTT.

This rearrangement joins TRBV10-3 to TRBJ1-3; 9 bases map to TRBD1. Germline trimming cut 3 bases from V and 0 bases from J; bases unmatched to any gene: 6. CDR1 and CDR2 (germline): ENHRY, SYGVKD. This CDR3 has 17 residues. The CDR3 is CAISESTGGLSGNTIYF. The CDR3, as DNA: TGTGCCATCAGTGAAAGTACAGGGGGCCTCTCTGGAAACACCATATATTTT.

The gene calls are TRBV10-3 and TRBJ2-7, with a weak D call TRBD1 (5 bases). Trimming shortened V by 3 bases and J by 2 bases, and 5 bases separated the two germline ends. The germline gives CDR1 ENHRY, CDR2 SYGVKD. The CDR3 spans 12 residues. The DNA for the CDR3 is TGTGCCATCAGTGAACAGGCCTACGAGCAGTACTTC. This codes for CAISEQAYEQYF.

The sample holds one count of this clone. This chain joins TRBV3-1 (or the pseudogene TRBV3-2) and TRBJ1-6; TRBD1 is a possible D gene (5 bases). V lost 1 base, J lost 7 bases, and 11 bases lay in between. CDR1 and CDR2 (germline): LGHDT, YNNKEL (reference sequence). This CDR3 has 15 amino acids. The CDR3 region has the DNA TGTGCCAGCAGCCAAGGACAGATAGGAAATTCACCCCTCCACTTT. This encodes CASSQGQIGNSPLHF.

V and J are TRBV7-3 and TRBJ1-1, with D unclear. The CDR3 contains 13 residues. CDR1 SGHTA and CDR2 FQGTGA come from the germline V gene. Trimming removed 2 bases from V and 6 bases from J, with 10 bases in between. CDR3 loop: CASSLESKAEAFF. In DNA, the CDR3 is TGTGCCAGCAGCTTAGAGAGCAAAGCTGAAGCTTTCTTT.

This clone was detected only a few times. V is TRBV7-2 and J is TRBJ1-1, with D perhaps matching TRBD1 (6 bases). The CDR3 totals 15 residues. V was cut by 5 bases and J by 2 bases, with 15 bases left in between. Germline values: CDR1 SGHTA, CDR2 FQGNSA. The CDR3 reads CASSLSGGLNTEAFF. The CDR3 DNA reads as TGTGCCAGCAGCCTCTCGGGGGGGCTTAACACTGAAGCTTTCTTT.